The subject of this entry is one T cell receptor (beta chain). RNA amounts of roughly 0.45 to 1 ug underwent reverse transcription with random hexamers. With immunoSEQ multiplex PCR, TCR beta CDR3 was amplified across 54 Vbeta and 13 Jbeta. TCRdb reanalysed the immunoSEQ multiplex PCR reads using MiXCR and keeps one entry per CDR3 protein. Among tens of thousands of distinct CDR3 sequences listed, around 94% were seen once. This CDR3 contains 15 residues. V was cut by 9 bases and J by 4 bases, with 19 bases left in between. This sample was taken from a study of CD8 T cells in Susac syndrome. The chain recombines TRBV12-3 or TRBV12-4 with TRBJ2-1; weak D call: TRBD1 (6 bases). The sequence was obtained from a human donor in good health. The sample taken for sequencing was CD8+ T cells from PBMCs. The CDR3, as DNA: TGTGCCAGTTCGCGCCCCGGGACACTATACAATGAGCAGTTCTTC. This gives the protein CASSRPGTLYNEQFF.